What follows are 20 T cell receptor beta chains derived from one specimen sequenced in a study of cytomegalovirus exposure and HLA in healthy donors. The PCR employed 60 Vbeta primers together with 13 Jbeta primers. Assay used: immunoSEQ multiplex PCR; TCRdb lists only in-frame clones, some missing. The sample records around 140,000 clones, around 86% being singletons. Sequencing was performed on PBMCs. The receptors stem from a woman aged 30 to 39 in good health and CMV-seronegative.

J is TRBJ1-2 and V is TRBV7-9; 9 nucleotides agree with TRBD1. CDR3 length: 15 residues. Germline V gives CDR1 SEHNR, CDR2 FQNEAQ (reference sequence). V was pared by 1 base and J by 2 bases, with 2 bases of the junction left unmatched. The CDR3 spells CASSLGGQGNYGYTF. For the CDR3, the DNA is TGTGCCAGCAGCTTAGGGGGACAGGGAAACTATGGCTACACCTTC.

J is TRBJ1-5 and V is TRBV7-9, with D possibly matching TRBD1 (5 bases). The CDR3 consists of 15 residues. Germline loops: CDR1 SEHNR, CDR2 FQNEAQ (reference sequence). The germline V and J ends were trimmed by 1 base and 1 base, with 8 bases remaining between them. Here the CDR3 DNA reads TGTGCCAGCAGCTTAGGGGGCGTGAGCAATCAGCCCCAGCATTTT. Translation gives CASSLGGVSNQPQHF.

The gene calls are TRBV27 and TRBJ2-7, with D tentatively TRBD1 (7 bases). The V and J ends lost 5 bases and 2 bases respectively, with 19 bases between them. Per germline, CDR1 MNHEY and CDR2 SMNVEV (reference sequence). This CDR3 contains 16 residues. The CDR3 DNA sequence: TGTGCCAGCAGTCCCCTCGGAGGGGGCCCCCCCTACGAGCAGTACTTC. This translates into CASSPLGGGPPYEQYF.

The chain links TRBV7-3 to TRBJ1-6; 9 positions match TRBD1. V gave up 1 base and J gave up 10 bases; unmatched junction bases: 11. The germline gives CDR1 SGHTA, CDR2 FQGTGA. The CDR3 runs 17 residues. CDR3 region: CASSLSGTGQGRSPLHF. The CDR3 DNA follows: TGTGCCAGCAGCTTAAGCGGGACGGGACAGGGACGGTCACCCCTCCACTTT. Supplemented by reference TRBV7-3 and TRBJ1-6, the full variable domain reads GAGVSQTPSNKVTEKGKYVELRCDPISGHTALYWYRQSLGQGPEFLIYFQGTGAADDSGLPNDRFFAVRPEGSVSTLKIQRTERGDSAVYLCASSLSGTGQGRSPLHFGNGTRLTVT.

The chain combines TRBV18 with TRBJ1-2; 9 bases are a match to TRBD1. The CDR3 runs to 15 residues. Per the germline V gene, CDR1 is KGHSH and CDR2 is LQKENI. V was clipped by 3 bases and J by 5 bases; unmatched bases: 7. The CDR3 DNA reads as TGTGCCAGCTCACCGGGACAGGGAACAGAATATGGCTACACCTTC. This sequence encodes CASSPGQGTEYGYTF. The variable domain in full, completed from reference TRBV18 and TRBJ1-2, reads NAGVMQNPRHLVRRRGQEARLRCSPMKGHSHVYWYRQLPEEGLKFMVYLQKENIIDESGMPKERFSAEFPKEGPSILRIQQVVRGDSAAYFCASSPGQGTEYGYTFGSGTRLTVV.

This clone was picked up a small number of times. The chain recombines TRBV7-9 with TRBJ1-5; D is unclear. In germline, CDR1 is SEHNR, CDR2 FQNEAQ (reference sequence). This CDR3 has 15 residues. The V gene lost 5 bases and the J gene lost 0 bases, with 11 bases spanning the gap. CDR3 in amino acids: CASSVDSSSNQPQHF. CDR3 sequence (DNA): TGTGCCAGCAGCGTCGACTCCTCTAGCAATCAGCCCCAGCATTTT.

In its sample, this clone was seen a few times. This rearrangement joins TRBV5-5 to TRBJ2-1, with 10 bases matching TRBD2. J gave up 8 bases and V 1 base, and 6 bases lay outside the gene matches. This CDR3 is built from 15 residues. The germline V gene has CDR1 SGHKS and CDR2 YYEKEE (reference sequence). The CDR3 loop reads CASSLTSGIGHEQFF. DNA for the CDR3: TGTGCCAGCAGCTTGACTAGCGGGATTGGTCATGAGCAGTTCTTC.

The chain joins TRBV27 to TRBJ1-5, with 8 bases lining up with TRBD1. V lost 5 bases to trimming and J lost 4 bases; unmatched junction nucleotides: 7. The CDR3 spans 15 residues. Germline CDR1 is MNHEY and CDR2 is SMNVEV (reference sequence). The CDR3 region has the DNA TGTGCCAGCAGTCCTAGGACAGGGTATAATCAGCCCCAGCATTTT. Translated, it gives CASSPRTGYNQPQHF.

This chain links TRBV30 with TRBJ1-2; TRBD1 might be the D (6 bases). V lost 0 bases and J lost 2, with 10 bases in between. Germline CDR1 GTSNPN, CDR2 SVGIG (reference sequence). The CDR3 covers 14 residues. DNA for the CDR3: TGTGCCTGGAGTGTGCAGGGGACGAACTATGGCTACACCTTC. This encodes CAWSVQGTNYGYTF.

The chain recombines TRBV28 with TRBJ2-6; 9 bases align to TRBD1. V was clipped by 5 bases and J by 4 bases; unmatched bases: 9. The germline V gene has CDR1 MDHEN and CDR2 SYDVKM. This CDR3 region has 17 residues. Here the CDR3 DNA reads TGTGCCAGCAGTCCGGGACAGGGTTTTTCGGGGGCCAACGTCCTGACTTTC. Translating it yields CASSPGQGFSGANVLTF.

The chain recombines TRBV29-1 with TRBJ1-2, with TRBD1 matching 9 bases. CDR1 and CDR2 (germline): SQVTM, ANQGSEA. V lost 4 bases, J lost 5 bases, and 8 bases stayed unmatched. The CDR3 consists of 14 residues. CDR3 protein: CSVGEQGAGYGYTF. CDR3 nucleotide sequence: TGCAGCGTTGGGGAACAGGGGGCAGGGTATGGCTACACCTTC.

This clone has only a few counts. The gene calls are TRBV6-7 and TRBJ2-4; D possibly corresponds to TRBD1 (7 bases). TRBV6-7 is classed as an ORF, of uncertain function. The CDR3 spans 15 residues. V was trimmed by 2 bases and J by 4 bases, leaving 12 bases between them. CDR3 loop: CASSYQGGSKNIQYF. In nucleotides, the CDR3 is TGTGCCAGCAGTTACCAGGGGGGATCAAAAAACATTCAGTACTTC.

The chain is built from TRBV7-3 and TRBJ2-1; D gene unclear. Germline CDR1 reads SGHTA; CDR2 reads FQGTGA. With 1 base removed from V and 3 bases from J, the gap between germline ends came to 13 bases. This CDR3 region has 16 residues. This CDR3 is CASSLKSNLNYNEQFF. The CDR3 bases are TGTGCCAGCAGCTTAAAGTCGAATCTAAACTACAATGAGCAGTTCTTC. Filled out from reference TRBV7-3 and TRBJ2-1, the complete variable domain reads GAGVSQTPSNKVTEKGKYVELRCDPISGHTALYWYRQSLGQGPEFLIYFQGTGAADDSGLPNDRFFAVRPEGSVSTLKIQRTERGDSAVYLCASSLKSNLNYNEQFFGPGTRLTVL.

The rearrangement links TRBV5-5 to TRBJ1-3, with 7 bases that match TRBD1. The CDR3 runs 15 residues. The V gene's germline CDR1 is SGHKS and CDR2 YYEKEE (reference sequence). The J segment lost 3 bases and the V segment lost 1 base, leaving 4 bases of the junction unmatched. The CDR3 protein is CASSLTTGSGNTIYF. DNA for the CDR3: TGTGCCAGCAGCTTGACGACAGGGAGTGGAAACACCATATATTTT.

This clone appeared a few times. The CDR3 DNA reads as TGTGCCAGCACCGAGAGGGAATTCTCCTACGAGCAGTACTTC. Amino acids: CASTEREFSYEQYF. The chain combines TRBV2 with TRBJ2-7, with D perhaps TRBD2 (5 bases). V lost 7 bases, J lost 0 bases, and 13 bases lay in between. The CDR3 sequence is 14 residues long. CDR1 and CDR2 from the germline V gene are SNHLY and FYNNEI.

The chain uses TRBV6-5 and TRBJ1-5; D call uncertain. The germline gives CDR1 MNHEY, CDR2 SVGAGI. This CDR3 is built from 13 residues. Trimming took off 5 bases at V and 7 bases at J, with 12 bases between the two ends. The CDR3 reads CASSVVSEQPQHF. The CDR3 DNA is TGTGCCAGCAGTGTAGTAAGCGAACAGCCCCAGCATTTT.

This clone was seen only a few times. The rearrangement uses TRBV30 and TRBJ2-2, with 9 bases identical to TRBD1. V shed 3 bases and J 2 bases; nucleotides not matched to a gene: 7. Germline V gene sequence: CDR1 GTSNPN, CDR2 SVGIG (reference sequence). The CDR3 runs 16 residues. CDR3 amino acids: CAWRYRDRANTGELFF. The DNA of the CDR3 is TGTGCCTGGAGATACCGGGACAGGGCCAACACCGGGGAGCTGTTTTTT.

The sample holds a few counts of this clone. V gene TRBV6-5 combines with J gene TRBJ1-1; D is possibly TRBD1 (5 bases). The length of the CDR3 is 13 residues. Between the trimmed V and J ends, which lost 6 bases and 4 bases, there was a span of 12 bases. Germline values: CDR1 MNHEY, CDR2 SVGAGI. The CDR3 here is CASSRSGSTEAFF. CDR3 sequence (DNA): TGTGCCAGCAGCCGCTCAGGGTCCACTGAAGCTTTCTTT.

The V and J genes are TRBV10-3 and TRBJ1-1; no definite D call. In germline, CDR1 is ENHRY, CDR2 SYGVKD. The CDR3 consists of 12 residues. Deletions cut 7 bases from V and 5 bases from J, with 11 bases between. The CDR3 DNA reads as TGTGCCATCACCCCGACGGGGACTGAAGCTTTCTTT. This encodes CAITPTGTEAFF.

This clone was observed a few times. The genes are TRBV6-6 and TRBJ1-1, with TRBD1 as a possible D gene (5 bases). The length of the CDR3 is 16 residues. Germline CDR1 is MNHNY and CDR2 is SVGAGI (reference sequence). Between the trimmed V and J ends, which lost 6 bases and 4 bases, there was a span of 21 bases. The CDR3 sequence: CASSPAGPWGVTEAFF. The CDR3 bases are TGTGCCAGCAGCCCCGCTGGACCCTGGGGGGTCACTGAAGCTTTCTTT.